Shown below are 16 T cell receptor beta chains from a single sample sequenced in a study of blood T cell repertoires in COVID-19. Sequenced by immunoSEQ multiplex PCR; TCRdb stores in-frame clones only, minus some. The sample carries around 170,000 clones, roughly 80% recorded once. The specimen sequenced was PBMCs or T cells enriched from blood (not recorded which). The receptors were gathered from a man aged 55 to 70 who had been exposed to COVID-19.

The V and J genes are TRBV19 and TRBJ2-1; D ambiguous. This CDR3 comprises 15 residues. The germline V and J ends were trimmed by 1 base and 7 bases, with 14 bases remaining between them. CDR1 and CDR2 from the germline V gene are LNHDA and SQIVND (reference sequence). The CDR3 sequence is CASSIVEAIVNEQFF. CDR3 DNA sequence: TGTGCCAGTAGTATAGTAGAGGCAATAGTTAATGAGCAGTTCTTC.

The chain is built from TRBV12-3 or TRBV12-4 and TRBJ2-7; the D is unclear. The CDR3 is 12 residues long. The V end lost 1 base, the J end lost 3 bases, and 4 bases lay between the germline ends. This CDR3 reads CASSLGNYEQYF. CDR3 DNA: TGTGCCAGCAGTTTAGGTAACTACGAGCAGTACTTC.

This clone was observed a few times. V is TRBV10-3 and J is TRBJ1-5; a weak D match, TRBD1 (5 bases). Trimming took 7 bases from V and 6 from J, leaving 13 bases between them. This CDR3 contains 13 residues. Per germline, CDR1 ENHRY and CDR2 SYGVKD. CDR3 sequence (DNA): TGTGCCATCAAGGCAGGGATGGTTCAGCCCCAGCATTTT. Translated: CAIKAGMVQPQHF.

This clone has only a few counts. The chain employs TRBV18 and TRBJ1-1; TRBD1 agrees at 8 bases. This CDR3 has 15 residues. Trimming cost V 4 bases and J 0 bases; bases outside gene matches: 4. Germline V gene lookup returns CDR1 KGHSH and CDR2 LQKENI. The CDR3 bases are TGTGCCAGCTCACACGGACAGGGTATGAACACTGAAGCTTTCTTT. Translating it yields CASSHGQGMNTEAFF.

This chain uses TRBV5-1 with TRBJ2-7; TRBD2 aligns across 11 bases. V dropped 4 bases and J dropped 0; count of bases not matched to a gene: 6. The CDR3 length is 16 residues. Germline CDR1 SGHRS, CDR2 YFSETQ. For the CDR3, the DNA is TGCGCCAGCAGCATGCTAGCGGGAGGCCTCTCCTACGAGCAGTACTTC. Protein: CASSMLAGGLSYEQYF.

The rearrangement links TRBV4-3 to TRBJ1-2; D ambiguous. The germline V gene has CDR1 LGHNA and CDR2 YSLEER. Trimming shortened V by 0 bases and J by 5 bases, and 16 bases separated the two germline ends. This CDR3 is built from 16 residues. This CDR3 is CASSQDYGETPYGYTF. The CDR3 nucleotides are TGCGCCAGCAGCCAAGACTATGGGGAGACACCATATGGCTACACCTTC.

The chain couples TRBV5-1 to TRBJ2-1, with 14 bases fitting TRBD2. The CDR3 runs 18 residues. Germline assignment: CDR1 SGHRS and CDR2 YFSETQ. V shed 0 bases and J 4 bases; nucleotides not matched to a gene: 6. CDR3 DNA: TGCGCCAGCAGCTTGGCCGGGACTAGCGGGAGTGGGTACAATGAGCAGTTCTTC. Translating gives CASSLAGTSGSGYNEQFF.

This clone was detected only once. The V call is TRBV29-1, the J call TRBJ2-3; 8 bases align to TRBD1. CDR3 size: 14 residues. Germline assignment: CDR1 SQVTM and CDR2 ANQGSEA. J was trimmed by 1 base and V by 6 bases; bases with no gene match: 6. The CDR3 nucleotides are TGCAGCGTGAAAACGGGACAGGGCACAGATACGCAGTATTTT. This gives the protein CSVKTGQGTDTQYF.

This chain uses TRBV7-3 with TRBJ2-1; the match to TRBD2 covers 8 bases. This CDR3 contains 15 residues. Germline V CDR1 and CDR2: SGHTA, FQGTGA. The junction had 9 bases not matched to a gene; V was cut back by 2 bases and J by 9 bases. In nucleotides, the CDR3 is TGTGCCAGCAGCTTAGGGCTAGCGGGTCTGGCTGAGCAGTTCTTC. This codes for CASSLGLAGLAEQFF. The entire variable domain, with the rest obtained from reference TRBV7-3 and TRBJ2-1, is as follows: GAGVSQTPSNKVTEKGKYVELRCDPISGHTALYWYRQSLGQGPEFLIYFQGTGAADDSGLPNDRFFAVRPEGSVSTLKIQRTERGDSAVYLCASSLGLAGLAEQFFGPGTRLTVL.

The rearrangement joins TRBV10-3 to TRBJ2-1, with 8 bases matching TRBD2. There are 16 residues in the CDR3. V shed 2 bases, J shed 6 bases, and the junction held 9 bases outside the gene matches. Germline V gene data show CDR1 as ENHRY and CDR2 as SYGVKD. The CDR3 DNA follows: TGTGCCATCAGTGAGCCTGCCGGGGGGGATGGCAATGAGCAGTTCTTC. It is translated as CAISEPAGGDGNEQFF.

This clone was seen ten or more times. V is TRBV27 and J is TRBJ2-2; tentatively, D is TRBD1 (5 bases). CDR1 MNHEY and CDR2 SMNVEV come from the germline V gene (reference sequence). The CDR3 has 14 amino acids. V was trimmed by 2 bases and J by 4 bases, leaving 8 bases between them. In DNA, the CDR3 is TGTGCCAGCAGTTTAGGGGCGGCCACCGGGGAGCTGTTTTTT. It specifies CASSLGAATGELFF.

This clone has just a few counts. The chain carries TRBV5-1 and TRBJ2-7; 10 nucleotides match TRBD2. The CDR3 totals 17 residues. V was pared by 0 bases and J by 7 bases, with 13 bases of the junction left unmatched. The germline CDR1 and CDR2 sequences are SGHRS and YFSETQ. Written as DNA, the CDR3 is TGCGCCAGCAGCTTGGAGGCCCGGACTAGCGGAAGTCGGGAGCAGTACTTC. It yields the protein CASSLEARTSGSREQYF. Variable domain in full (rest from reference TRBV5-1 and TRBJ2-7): KAGVTQTPRYLIKTRGQQVTLSCSPISGHRSVSWYQQTPGQGLQFLFEYFSETQRNKGNFPGRFSGRQFSNSRSEMNVSTLELGDSALYLCASSLEARTSGSREQYFGPGTRLTVT.

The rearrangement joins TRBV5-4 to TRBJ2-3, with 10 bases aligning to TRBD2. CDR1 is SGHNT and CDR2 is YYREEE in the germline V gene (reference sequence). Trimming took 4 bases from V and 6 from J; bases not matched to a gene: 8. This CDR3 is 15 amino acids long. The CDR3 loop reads CASSEVAGGGDTQYF. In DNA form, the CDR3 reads TGTGCCAGCAGCGAAGTAGCGGGAGGTGGGGATACGCAGTATTTT.

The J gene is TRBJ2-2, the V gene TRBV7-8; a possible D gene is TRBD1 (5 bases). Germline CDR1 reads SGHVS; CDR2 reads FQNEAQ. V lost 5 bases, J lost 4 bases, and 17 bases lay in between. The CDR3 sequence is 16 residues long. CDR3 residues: CASSRNGAWGTGELFF. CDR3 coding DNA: TGTGCCAGCAGCCGCAATGGGGCCTGGGGCACCGGGGAGCTGTTTTTT.

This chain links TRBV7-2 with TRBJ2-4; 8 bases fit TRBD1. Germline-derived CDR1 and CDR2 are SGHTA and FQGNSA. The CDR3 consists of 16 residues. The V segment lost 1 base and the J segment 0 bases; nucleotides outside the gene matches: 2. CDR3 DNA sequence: TGTGCCAGCAGCTTAGGGGACAGGCTAGCCAAAAACATTCAGTACTTC. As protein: CASSLGDRLAKNIQYF. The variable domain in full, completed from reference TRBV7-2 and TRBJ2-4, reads GAGVSQSPSNKVTEKGKDVELRCDPISGHTALYWYRQSLGQGLEFLIYFQGNSAPDKSGLPSDRFSAERTGGSVSTLTIQRTQQEDSAVYLCASSLGDRLAKNIQYFGAGTRLSVL.

The CDR3: CASSLRSGGFQYF. CDR3 coding DNA: TGTGCCAGCAGCTTAAGATCGGGGGGGTTTCAGTACTTC. The rearrangement uses TRBV11-2 and TRBJ2-5; 8 bases align to TRBD2. This CDR3 has 13 residues. Germline values: CDR1 SGHAT, CDR2 FQNNGV. With V trimmed by 2 bases and J by 11 bases, 7 bases remained unmatched.